One and the same sample provided the 27 T cell receptor beta chains below, sequenced in a study of shared clonotypes between healthy human individuals (dated by TCRdb to the early 2020s). Library prep was done by the immunoSEQ multiplex PCR assay. The clones in this table, taken by TCRdb from immuneACCESS, are in-frame only. Not every clone is retained; where verified, under half of the shortfall comes from an unresolved V gene, and the cause of the rest is unknown. In all, the sample holds 600,000 to 750,000 clones, and roughly 78% of those were seen once. 1.8% of the sample rests with the top ten. The sequenced material came from memory CD4+ T cells sorted from blood. The label giving this sample's cell subset or site can be read as: CD45RA-negative fraction. These receptors were obtained from a woman in her 30s in good health.

V gene TRBV7-2 combines with J gene TRBJ2-1; D remains ambiguous. The V and J ends lost 2 bases and 3 bases respectively, with 11 bases between them. The CDR3 length is 15 residues. Germline values: CDR1 SGHTA, CDR2 FQGNSA. For the CDR3, the DNA is TGTGCCAGCAGCTTAAAGGCCAACAACTACAATGAGCAGTTCTTC. It codes for CASSLKANNYNEQFF.

Concerning this clone itself: Other DNA sequences in this sample translate to the same CDR3. The chain uses TRBV2 and TRBJ2-7; D call uncertain. Trimming removed 4 bases at V and 4 bases at J, with 5 bases between. Germline CDR1 and CDR2: SNHLY and FYNNEI. This CDR3 spans 11 amino acids. The CDR3 region has the DNA TGTGCCAGCAGTGTAGAATACGAGCAGTACTTC. Its protein product is CASSVEYEQYF.

The V call is TRBV10-3, the J call TRBJ2-7; 8 positions match TRBD2. CDR3 length equals 12 residues. Germline V CDR1 and CDR2: ENHRY, SYGVKD. Trimming at V came to 6 bases and at J to 7 bases, leaving 5 bases not matched to a gene. The CDR3 nucleotides are TGTGCCATCAGGCTAGCGGGTGGAGAGCAGTACTTC. This translates into CAIRLAGGEQYF.

V gene TRBV5-4 combines with J gene TRBJ2-5, with 11 bases identical to TRBD1. The trim removed 5 bases at V and 4 bases at J, leaving 4 bases unmatched. Germline CDR1 SGHNT, CDR2 YYREEE (reference sequence). The length of the CDR3 is 14 residues. The CDR3 spells CASSPGTGGETQYF. CDR3 sequence (DNA): TGTGCCAGCAGTCCCGGGACAGGGGGAGAGACCCAGTACTTC.

The chain combines TRBV28 with TRBJ2-5; 7 bases fit TRBD2. CDR1 and CDR2 from the germline V gene are MDHEN and SYDVKM. This CDR3 is 17 amino acids long. V was clipped by 0 bases and J by 3 bases; unmatched bases: 10. The CDR3 loop is CASSLWGGGSRKETQYF. The CDR3 nucleotides read TGTGCCAGCAGTTTATGGGGCGGCGGGAGTCGGAAAGAGACCCAGTACTTC. Based on the CDR3 plus reference TRBV28 and TRBJ2-5, the full variable domain is DVKVTQSSRYLVKRTGEKVFLECVQDMDHENMFWYRQDPGLGLRLIYFSYDVKMKEKGDIPEGYSVSREKKERFSLILESASTNQTSMYLCASSLWGGGSRKETQYFGPGTRLLVL.

A remark on this clone: Other DNA sequences of this sample code for an identical CDR3. The rearrangement joins TRBV11-3 to TRBJ2-3; possibly TRBD1 for D (6 bases). This CDR3 has 13 amino acids. Germline-derived CDR1 and CDR2 are SGHNT and YENEEA. V was trimmed by 1 base and J by 4 bases, leaving 6 bases between them. CDR3 sequence (DNA): TGTGCCAGCAGCTTAGCAGGGGCAGATACGCAGTATTTT. It translates to CASSLAGADTQYF.

This clone was observed a handful of times. This chain connects TRBV27 to TRBJ2-7; D unclear. Deletions cut 4 bases from V and 6 bases from J, with 10 bases between. In germline, CDR1 is MNHEY, CDR2 SMNVEV (reference sequence). The CDR3 runs to 12 residues. CDR3 sequence reads: CASSSRTGEQYF. The DNA of the CDR3 is TGTGCCAGCAGTTCCCGGACGGGCGAGCAGTACTTC.

Note on this clone: It is likely a read error: a sequence one base away is far more abundant. The rearrangement joins TRBV9 to TRBJ1-2, with D perhaps matching TRBD1 (5 bases). The germline CDR1 and CDR2 sequences are SGDLS and YYNGEE. The CDR3 loop spans 16 amino acids. CDR3 loop: CAGSPMGGAINYGYTF. In DNA, the CDR3 is TGTGCCGGCAGCCCCATGGGAGGGGCCATAAACTATGGCTACACCTTC.

The chain is built from TRBV21-1 and TRBJ1-1. TRBV21-1 represents a pseudogene. This CDR3 contains 14 residues. The CDR3 coding sequence is TGTGCCAGCAGCAGGAAAGCGGGGGGCACTGAAGCTTTCTTT. Its translation is CASSRKAGGTEAFF.

CDR3: CASSLGLAGVLSYNEQFF. DNA for the CDR3: TGTGCCAGCAGCTTGGGTCTAGCGGGAGTTCTCTCCTACAATGAGCAGTTCTTC. The chain has TRBV5-4 and TRBJ2-1, with 10 bases aligning to TRBD2. Germline assignment: CDR1 SGHNT and CDR2 YYREEE (reference sequence). J was trimmed by 0 bases and V by 0 bases; bases with no gene match: 6. This CDR3 contains 18 residues.

V is TRBV7-9 and J is TRBJ2-2; D might be TRBD2 (6 bases). The CDR3 spans 17 residues. The germline V gene encodes CDR1 SEHNR and CDR2 FQNEAQ (reference sequence). Trimming removed 5 bases at V and 7 bases at J, with 23 bases between. The CDR3 DNA reads TGTGCCAGCAGCGGATCGAGGGTCCGGGGGAGCGGCGGGGAGCTGTTTTTT. Translation gives CASSGSRVRGSGGELFF.

The rearrangement uses TRBV28 and TRBJ2-2; 9 positions match TRBD2. Germline V gene data show CDR1 as MDHEN and CDR2 as SYDVKM. With V trimmed by 5 bases and J by 7 bases, 8 bases remained unmatched. The length of the CDR3 is 15 residues. The CDR3 loop is CASSLGLAIGGELFF. CDR3 in DNA: TGTGCCAGCAGTCTCGGACTAGCGATCGGCGGGGAGCTGTTTTTT. The variable domain in full, completed from reference TRBV28 and TRBJ2-2, reads DVKVTQSSRYLVKRTGEKVFLECVQDMDHENMFWYRQDPGLGLRLIYFSYDVKMKEKGDIPEGYSVSREKKERFSLILESASTNQTSMYLCASSLGLAIGGELFFGEGSRLTVL.

The V gene is TRBV14, the J gene TRBJ2-3, with 7 bases lining up with TRBD1. This CDR3 comprises 13 residues. With 2 bases clipped from V and 7 bases from J, the junction kept 3 bases outside the gene matches. Germline lookup yields CDR1 SGHDN and CDR2 FVKESK. CDR3 DNA: TGTGCCAGCAGCCAAAACAGGGGAAATACGCAGTATTTT. Its translation is CASSQNRGNTQYF. Together with reference TRBV14 and TRBJ2-3, the CDR3 gives the full variable domain: EAGVTQFPSHSVIEKGQTVTLRCDPISGHDNLYWYRRVMGKEIKFLLHFVKESKQDESGMPNNRFLAERTGGTYSTLKVQPAELEDSGVYFCASSQNRGNTQYFGPGTRLTVL.

This clone showed up just a few times. This sequence joins TRBV2 and TRBJ2-1; 10 bases line up with TRBD2. The CDR3 has 14 amino acids. After removal of 5 bases from V and 7 bases from J, the junction contained 5 bases not matched to a gene. CDR1 and CDR2 from the germline V gene are SNHLY and FYNNEI. CDR3 nucleotide sequence: TGTGCCAGCAGTAAGCTAGCGGGAGTTAATGAGCAGTTCTTC. As protein: CASSKLAGVNEQFF.

The CDR3 region has the DNA TGTGCCAGCAGCTTTATATCCCACTCAGGGGGCGCGGGTCAGCCCCAGCATTTT. Amino acids: CASSFISHSGGAGQPQHF. The chain uses TRBV12-1 and TRBJ1-5; TRBD1, as called in the table, went unchecked against the DNA. TRBV12-1 is deemed a pseudogene. This CDR3 is built from 18 residues.

In this sample, this clone turned up many times. The rearrangement links TRBV6-6 to TRBJ2-1; 7 bases match TRBD2. Germline trimming cut 10 bases from V and 6 bases from J; bases unmatched to any gene: 9. CDR1 is MNHNY and CDR2 is SVGAGI in the germline V gene (reference sequence). The CDR3 consists of 13 residues. The CDR3 DNA reads TGTGCCACCGCCAGGGCGGGGGTCAATGAGCAGTTCTTC. Its protein product is CATARAGVNEQFF.

The V gene is TRBV28, the J gene TRBJ1-2, with D perhaps matching TRBD1 (5 bases). The CDR3 totals 17 residues. Trimming left V 2 bases short and J 8 bases short, with 24 bases between. CDR1 MDHEN and CDR2 SYDVKM come from the germline V gene. The CDR3 protein is CASSLASGTLPLRGYTF. For the CDR3, the DNA is TGTGCCAGCAGTTTAGCCTCCGGGACGCTCCCTCTTAGGGGCTACACCTTC.

The chain has TRBV7-6 and TRBJ1-3; D is uncertain. From germline, CDR1 is SGHVS and CDR2 FNYEAQ. This CDR3 spans 14 amino acids. V was pared by 6 bases and J by 1 base, with 10 bases between. CDR3 region: CASSNSDSGNTIYF. The CDR3 DNA reads TGTGCCAGCAGTAACAGTGATTCTGGAAACACCATATATTTT.

The chain couples TRBV7-2 to TRBJ1-4, with D possibly TRBD1 on 5 matching bases. Looked up from germline, CDR1 is SGHTA and CDR2 is FQGNSA. V dropped 0 bases and J dropped 6 bases, with 8 bases sitting between them. This CDR3 comprises 14 residues. The CDR3 DNA follows: TGTGCCAGCAGCTTAGCGGGGCGTCATGAAAAACTGTTTTTT. Translated: CASSLAGRHEKLFF.

This chain uses TRBV7-7 with TRBJ2-7; 12 bases map to TRBD2. The CDR3 covers 17 residues. The V segment lost 4 bases and the J segment 2 bases; nucleotides outside the gene matches: 9. Looked up from germline, CDR1 is SSHAT and CDR2 is FNYEAQ (reference sequence). This CDR3 is CASSSEDLAGGPYEQYF. The CDR3 bases are TGTGCCAGCAGCTCAGAAGACCTAGCGGGAGGGCCCTACGAGCAGTACTTC.

This clone was recorded only once. The chain combines TRBV7-7 with TRBJ2-1; the D is unclear. V was pared by 5 bases and J by 8 bases, with 13 bases between. Germline loops: CDR1 SSHAT, CDR2 FNYEAQ (reference sequence). The CDR3 is made up of 13 amino acids. CDR3 protein: CASSPLLSYEQFF. The CDR3 DNA sequence: TGTGCCAGCAGCCCCCTGCTAAGCTATGAGCAGTTCTTC.

The chain uses TRBV11-2 and TRBJ2-7, with D tentatively TRBD2 (5 bases). V dropped 8 bases and J dropped 6 bases, with 20 bases sitting between them. Per the germline V gene, CDR1 is SGHAT and CDR2 is FQNNGV. The CDR3 runs 14 residues. The chain's CDR3 is CASRSGGSTFEQYF. For the CDR3, the DNA is TGTGCCAGCCGCTCGGGTGGGAGTACGTTCGAGCAGTACTTC.

Regarding this clone: The germline gene is not matched at one end of the junction; a read error may be the cause. At the DNA level, this CDR3 is encoded by other sequences in the same sample as well. J is TRBJ2-1 and V is TRBV5-1; tentatively, D is TRBD2 (5 bases). Germline-derived CDR1 and CDR2 are SGHRS and YFSETQ. The CDR3 sequence is 14 residues long. The CDR3 DNA reads TGCGCCAGCAGGTTGGACGGCGGGTACAATGAGCAGTTCTTC. Protein: CASRLDGGYNEQFF.

The V call is TRBV6-6, the J call TRBJ2-7; D ambiguous. CDR1 MNHNY and CDR2 SVGAGI come from the germline V gene (reference sequence). This CDR3 comprises 13 residues. Between the trimmed V and J ends, which lost 6 bases and 6 bases, there was a span of 15 bases. CDR3 DNA sequence: TGTGCCAGCAGCCTCACCCCCAGCGTCGAGCAGTACTTC. This codes for CASSLTPSVEQYF.

This chain connects TRBV20-1 to TRBJ2-1; 8 bases map to TRBD1. J lost 10 bases, V lost 6 bases, and 5 bases had no gene match. Germline-derived CDR1 and CDR2 are DFQATT and SNEGSKA (reference sequence). The CDR3 consists of 11 residues. CDR3 loop: CSAPDRGEQFF. The DNA of the CDR3 is TGCAGTGCACCAGACAGGGGCGAGCAGTTCTTC.

This rearrangement joins TRBV28 to TRBJ2-7; the match to TRBD1 covers 11 bases. The CDR3 length is 17 residues. The trim removed 5 bases at V and 4 bases at J, leaving 13 bases unmatched. The V gene's germline CDR1 is MDHEN and CDR2 SYDVKM. In DNA form, the CDR3 reads TGTGCCAGCAGTACGCTGGCGGGGACAGGGGGAAGGTACGAGCAGTACTTC. Its protein product is CASSTLAGTGGRYEQYF.

This clone was observed a few times. The J gene is TRBJ2-7, the V gene TRBV4-1; D not resolved. With 2 bases removed from V and 2 bases from J, the gap between germline ends came to 13 bases. The V gene's germline CDR1 is MGHRA and CDR2 YSYEKL. The CDR3 length is 15 residues. The CDR3 DNA follows: TGCGCCAGCAGCCAAAATTATGACACCACCTACGAGCAGTACTTC. Its translation: CASSQNYDTTYEQYF.